This is a list of T cell receptor beta chains from one sample in a study of Ad26.COV2.S vaccination and SARS-CoV-2 variants. Some clones are missing from TCRdb's copy, which holds only in-frame ones; the method was immunoSEQ multiplex PCR. This sample carries about 350,000 clones, about 92% of them seen once, and the ten largest clones take about 3.9%. This sample comprised peripheral blood, obtained after recovery from COVID-19. Receptor source: a human donor who had recovered from COVID-19. CDR3s include the opening cysteine and the closing phenylalanine or tryptophan. Each record gives: J gene, V gene, clone size, D gene, CDR3 length, CDR3 DNA, CDR3 protein. The D gene is left open where the match is weak. Size is stated for part of the rows, as once, few or many counts, or as a class when the clone is expanded.

J gene: TRBJ2-4; V gene: TRBV7-8; clone size: .; D gene: .; CDR3 length: 11; CDR3 DNA: TGTGCCAGCAGCTTAGGAGGCATTCAGTACTTC; CDR3 protein: CASSLGGIQYF
J gene: TRBJ1-6; V gene: TRBV5-4; clone size: .; D gene: .; CDR3 length: 15; CDR3 DNA: TGTGCCAGCAGCTCCGGCGGGGGGGCTTGCTCACCCCTCCACTTT; CDR3 protein: CASSSGGGACSPLHF
J gene: TRBJ1-1; V gene: TRBV9; clone size: .; D gene: .; CDR3 length: 14; CDR3 DNA: TGTGCCAGCGGGTACGGCTGGGAGAACACTGAAGCTTTCTTT; CDR3 protein: CASGYGWENTEAFF
J gene: TRBJ1-1; V gene: TRBV6-5; clone size: .; D gene: .; CDR3 length: 12; CDR3 DNA: TGTGCCAGCAGGAGCACCCAGGGTTACGCTTTCTTT; CDR3 protein: CASRSTQGYAFF
J gene: TRBJ2-1; V gene: TRBV7-8; clone size: .; D gene: TRBD2; CDR3 length: 16; CDR3 DNA: TGTGCCAGCAGCTGGATAAGCGGGGGGAGGTACAATGAGCAGTTCTTC; CDR3 protein: CASSWISGGRYNEQFF
J gene: TRBJ1-2; V gene: TRBV19; clone size: .; D gene: TRBD1; CDR3 length: 15; CDR3 DNA: TGTGCCAGTAGTCGGGGCCGGGACAGGGCTCATGGCTACACCTTC; CDR3 protein: CASSRGRDRAHGYTF
J gene: TRBJ1-1; V gene: TRBV5-1; clone size: .; D gene: TRBD1; CDR3 length: 14; CDR3 DNA: TGCGCCAGCAGTGCAACAGGGGAAGACGCTGAAGCTTTCTTT; CDR3 protein: CASSATGEDAEAFF
J gene: TRBJ2-7; V gene: TRBV7-9; clone size: .; D gene: TRBD1; CDR3 length: 13; CDR3 DNA: TGTGCCGGACAGGGGGCGGTATTCTACGAGCAGTACTTC; CDR3 protein: CAGQGAVFYEQYF
J gene: TRBJ2-1; V gene: TRBV7-2; clone size: .; D gene: TRBD2; CDR3 length: 15; CDR3 DNA: TGTGCCAGCAGCTTTATAGCGGGGGGCTACAATGAGCAGTTCTTC; CDR3 protein: CASSFIAGGYNEQFF
J gene: TRBJ2-7; V gene: TRBV19; clone size: .; D gene: .; CDR3 length: 13; CDR3 DNA: TGTGCCAGTAGTATTGACACCGCTAACGAGCAGTACTTC; CDR3 protein: CASSIDTANEQYF
J gene: TRBJ2-4; V gene: TRBV27; clone size: .; D gene: TRBD1; CDR3 length: 16; CDR3 DNA: TGTGCCAGCAGTCCACGACAGGGGCTAGCCAAAAACATTCAGTACTTC; CDR3 protein: CASSPRQGLAKNIQYF
J gene: TRBJ1-1; V gene: TRBV11-2; clone size: .; D gene: .; CDR3 length: 16; CDR3 DNA: TGTGCCAGCAGCTTAGGAATTGGGATACAGAACACTGAAGCTTTCTTT; CDR3 protein: CASSLGIGIQNTEAFF
J gene: TRBJ1-2; V gene: TRBV5-6; clone size: .; D gene: .; CDR3 length: 17; CDR3 DNA: TGTGCCAGCAGCGGCCGGGACCTCTACGAGATTAACTATGGCTACACCTTC; CDR3 protein: CASSGRDLYEINYGYTF
J gene: TRBJ2-7; V gene: TRBV23-1; clone size: .; D gene: .; CDR3 length: 16; CDR3 DNA: TGCGCCAGCAGTCAATACGGACAGCCCAACTCCTACGAGCAGTACTTC; CDR3 protein: CASSQYGQPNSYEQYF
J gene: TRBJ1-2; V gene: TRBV3-1/TRBV3-2; clone size: .; D gene: .; CDR3 length: 15; CDR3 DNA: TGTGCCAGCAGCCAAGAGCGCACAGTTGAGGGTGGCTACACCTTC; CDR3 protein: CASSQERTVEGGYTF
J gene: TRBJ2-1; V gene: TRBV28; clone size: .; D gene: .; CDR3 length: 15; CDR3 DNA: TGTGCCAGCAGTTTGGCAGGGGCACCCTACAATGAGCAGTTCTTC; CDR3 protein: CASSLAGAPYNEQFF
J gene: TRBJ1-1; V gene: TRBV5-1; clone size: .; D gene: TRBD1; CDR3 length: 14; CDR3 DNA: TGCGCCAGCAGCTTTACAGGGGGTAACACTGAAGCTTTCTTT; CDR3 protein: CASSFTGGNTEAFF
J gene: TRBJ1-6; V gene: TRBV12-5; clone size: .; D gene: .; CDR3 length: 15; CDR3 DNA: TGTGCTAGTGGGGGCGGACAGTCCTATAATTCACCCCTCCACTTT; CDR3 protein: CASGGGQSYNSPLHF
J gene: TRBJ2-1; V gene: TRBV5-4; clone size: .; D gene: TRBD2; CDR3 length: 13; CDR3 DNA: TGTGCCAGCAACAACGGACTAGCGGGGGGGTTCTTCTTC; CDR3 protein: CASNNGLAGGFFF
J gene: TRBJ1-5; V gene: TRBV2; clone size: .; D gene: .; CDR3 length: 14; CDR3 DNA: TGTGCCAGCAGTGAATCTTTCGGCAATCAGCCCCAGCATTTT; CDR3 protein: CASSESFGNQPQHF
J gene: TRBJ2-7; V gene: TRBV12-3/TRBV12-4; clone size: .; D gene: TRBD1; CDR3 length: 12; CDR3 DNA: TGTGCCAGCAGTCAGGGGGCCCACGAGCAGTACTTC; CDR3 protein: CASSQGAHEQYF
J gene: TRBJ2-7; V gene: TRBV6-5; clone size: .; D gene: .; CDR3 length: 14; CDR3 DNA: TGTGCCAGCAGTTACTCGAGAGTGGCGGGCGAGCAGTACTTC; CDR3 protein: CASSYSRVAGEQYF
J gene: TRBJ1-1; V gene: TRBV12-3/TRBV12-4; clone size: .; D gene: .; CDR3 length: 13; CDR3 DNA: TGTGCCAGCAGTTTAAGGCAGAACACTGAAGCTTTCTTT; CDR3 protein: CASSLRQNTEAFF
J gene: TRBJ2-3; V gene: TRBV6-6; clone size: once; D gene: TRBD1; CDR3 length: 14; CDR3 DNA: TGTGCCAGCGTTCGGACAGGGACAACAGATACGCAGTATTTT; CDR3 protein: CASVRTGTTDTQYF
J gene: TRBJ2-1; V gene: TRBV2; clone size: .; D gene: .; CDR3 length: 14; CDR3 DNA: TGTGCCAGCTCCCCGGGTTGGTCGGAGAATGAGCAGTTCTTC; CDR3 protein: CASSPGWSENEQFF
J gene: TRBJ1-1; V gene: TRBV18; clone size: .; D gene: TRBD1; CDR3 length: 13; CDR3 DNA: TGTGCCAGCACCTGGGACAGAGGCACTGAAGCTTTCTTT; CDR3 protein: CASTWDRGTEAFF
J gene: TRBJ1-6; V gene: TRBV24-1; clone size: once; D gene: .; CDR3 length: 16; CDR3 DNA: TGTGCCACCAGTGATTTGACAGGCCTGGGGAATTCACCCCTCCACTTT; CDR3 protein: CATSDLTGLGNSPLHF
J gene: TRBJ2-7; V gene: TRBV4-3; clone size: once; D gene: .; CDR3 length: 17; CDR3 DNA: TGCGCCAGCAGCCAAGATATCCCTACGGGACAACGGTACGAGCAGTACTTC; CDR3 protein: CASSQDIPTGQRYEQYF
J gene: TRBJ1-2; V gene: TRBV6-5; clone size: .; D gene: .; CDR3 length: 15; CDR3 DNA: TGTGCCAGCAGTAGGGGACGGGGAGCTAACTATGGCTACACCTTC; CDR3 protein: CASSRGRGANYGYTF
J gene: TRBJ1-5; V gene: TRBV10-2; clone size: .; D gene: TRBD1; CDR3 length: 15; CDR3 DNA: TGCGCCAGCAGTTCCGGGACAGAGTTTAATCAGCCCCAGCATTTT; CDR3 protein: CASSSGTEFNQPQHF
J gene: TRBJ2-7; V gene: TRBV6-6; clone size: .; D gene: TRBD2; CDR3 length: 15; CDR3 DNA: TGTGCCAGCAGTTACTACGATTCGGGGGGTTACGAGCAGTACTTC; CDR3 protein: CASSYYDSGGYEQYF
J gene: TRBJ1-2; V gene: TRBV5-5; clone size: once; D gene: .; CDR3 length: 13; CDR3 DNA: TGTGCCAGCAGCTACGAGCTTAACTATGGCTACACCTTC; CDR3 protein: CASSYELNYGYTF
J gene: TRBJ2-7; V gene: TRBV19; clone size: .; D gene: TRBD1; CDR3 length: 15; CDR3 DNA: TGTGCCAGTAGTATCCGGGACAGGGGTTTTGGCGAGCAGTACTTC; CDR3 protein: CASSIRDRGFGEQYF
J gene: TRBJ1-1; V gene: TRBV12-3/TRBV12-4; clone size: .; D gene: .; CDR3 length: 13; CDR3 DNA: TGTGCCAGCAGAGGGTCCGGGCGGACTGAAGCTTTCTTT; CDR3 protein: CASRGSGRTEAFF
J gene: TRBJ2-7; V gene: TRBV18; clone size: once; D gene: .; CDR3 length: 13; CDR3 DNA: TGTGCCAGCTCACCAGCCTTCACCTACGAGCAGTACTTC; CDR3 protein: CASSPAFTYEQYF
J gene: TRBJ1-4; V gene: TRBV6-2/TRBV6-3; clone size: .; D gene: .; CDR3 length: 14; CDR3 DNA: TGTGCCAGCAGTTCGCACGACCGTGAGGAAAAACTGTTTTTT; CDR3 protein: CASSSHDREEKLFF
J gene: TRBJ1-4; V gene: TRBV27; clone size: .; D gene: .; CDR3 length: 15; CDR3 DNA: TGTGCCAAGTTAAGACCCCCGGGCCTTCTAATTCAACTGTTTTTT; CDR3 protein: CAKLRPPGLLIQLFF
J gene: TRBJ1-1; V gene: TRBV15; clone size: .; D gene: .; CDR3 length: 18; CDR3 DNA: TGTGCCACCAGCAGAGGAATATCTCTCGGGGGCCTTGGGACTGAAGCTTTCTTT; CDR3 protein: CATSRGISLGGLGTEAFF
J gene: TRBJ1-1; V gene: TRBV5-4; clone size: .; D gene: .; CDR3 length: 14; CDR3 DNA: TGTGCCAGCAGCTTGGGGATGGCGAACACTGAAGCTTTCTTT; CDR3 protein: CASSLGMANTEAFF
J gene: TRBJ1-1; V gene: TRBV27; clone size: .; D gene: .; CDR3 length: 13; CDR3 DNA: TGTGCCAGCAGTTTATGGCGAGGCACTGAAGCTTTCTTT; CDR3 protein: CASSLWRGTEAFF
J gene: TRBJ2-3; V gene: TRBV7-6; clone size: .; D gene: TRBD2; CDR3 length: 17; CDR3 DNA: TGTGCCAGCAGCTTTACCCGGAGCGGGGGGGCCGAAGATACGCAGTATTTT; CDR3 protein: CASSFTRSGGAEDTQYF